This TCR beta chain was retrieved from a study of CD8+CD57+ T cells in acquired aplastic anemia. About the study: DNA per sorted CD4+ or CD8+ sample ranged about 0.17 to 30 ug, averaging roughly 3.2 ug. CD4+ cell libraries from healthy donors averaged about 10.8 million reads.

Study findings and constraints: Both patients and controls carried the same twenty-nine CD8+ CDR3 sequences.

According to the study, genomic DNA was the template for TCR beta VDJ and CDR3 profiling. Each CDR3 protein is one row after TCRdb ran MiXCR on the reads. The sample contains some 410,000 distinct CDR3 sequences, 65% to 80% of which appear only once. Note on this clonotype: Its antigen is still unknown.

Sequencing input: sorted CD4+, CD8+, or CD8+CD57+ T cells (not recorded which) from PBMCs. The sequence was collected from a human donor in good health, serving as a control.

The CDR3 region has the DNA TGTGCCATCAGTGTCGGGGCGCTTCGGGATTCACCCCTCCACTTT. Its protein is CAISVGALRDSPLHF. This chain joins TRBV10-3 and TRBJ1-6, with D maybe TRBD1 (5 bases). The CDR3 covers 15 residues. The V gene lost 4 bases and the J gene lost 8 bases, with 15 bases spanning the gap. Germline V gives CDR1 ENHRY, CDR2 SYGVKD.